The 18 T cell receptor beta chains given below trace back to one sample, sequenced in a study of cytomegalovirus exposure and HLA in healthy donors. The PCR made use of 60 Vbeta and 13 Jbeta primers. TCRdb's copy holds only in-frame clones and misses some; the assay was immunoSEQ multiplex PCR. The sample records roughly 200,000 clones, 87% being singletons. The specimen was PBMCs. These TCRs come from a man aged 25 to 40 in good health and CMV-seronegative.

The chain carries TRBV10-3 and TRBJ2-4; tentatively, D is TRBD1 (6 bases). Trimming pared 4 bases from V and 12 bases from J, leaving 16 bases between. The length of the CDR3 is 13 residues. The V gene's germline CDR1 is ENHRY and CDR2 SYGVKD. The CDR3 DNA sequence: TGTGCCATCAGTGTGGCACCGGAGGACAGTCAGTACTTC. Protein sequence: CAISVAPEDSQYF.

The chain has TRBV30 and TRBJ1-1, with 10 bases fitting TRBD1. CDR3 size: 19 residues. The V and J ends lost 4 bases and 1 base, in that order; junction bases with no gene match: 18. Germline CDR1 GTSNPN, CDR2 SVGIG (reference sequence). This CDR3 is CAWIRPGTLGQGGNTEAFF. CDR3 coding DNA: TGTGCCTGGATCCGCCCCGGGACACTAGGACAGGGGGGGAACACTGAAGCTTTCTTT. Full variable domain (rest looked up from reference TRBV30 and TRBJ1-1): SQTIHQWPATLVQPVGSPLSLECTVEGTSNPNLYWYRQAAGRGLQLLFYSVGIGQISSEVPQNLSASRPQDRQFILSSKKLLLSDSGFYLCAWIRPGTLGQGGNTEAFFGQGTRLTVV.

In its sample, this clone was seen once. The chain couples TRBV5-1 to TRBJ2-5; 7 nucleotides align to TRBD1. This CDR3 region has 15 residues. V was pared by 4 bases and J by 5 bases, with 11 bases of the junction left unmatched. Per the germline V gene, CDR1 is SGHRS and CDR2 is YFSETQ. The CDR3 reads CASSNGTAWGETQYF. Written as DNA, the CDR3 is TGCGCCAGCAGCAATGGGACAGCGTGGGGCGAGACCCAGTACTTC.

In DNA form, the CDR3 reads TGTGCCAGCAGCCCCAGGGGACTAGCGGGAGAGGGTGAGCAGTTCTTC. As protein: CASSPRGLAGEGEQFF. The V call is TRBV4-2, the J call TRBJ2-1; the match to TRBD2 covers 14 bases. J gave up 9 bases and V 4 bases, and 8 bases lay outside the gene matches. The CDR3 contains 16 residues. Germline lookup yields CDR1 LGHNA and CDR2 YNFKEQ.

The CDR3 region has the DNA TGTGCCAGCAGTCCGGCAACTAATGAAAAACTGTTTTTT. It encodes CASSPATNEKLFF. This chain connects TRBV6-1 to TRBJ1-4; D uncertain. Germline loops: CDR1 MNHNS, CDR2 SASEGT. V was trimmed by 5 bases and J by 0 bases, leaving 4 bases between them. The CDR3 runs 13 residues.

The chain joins TRBV6-1 to TRBJ2-2; 8 bases are shared with TRBD1. Germline assignment: CDR1 MNHNS and CDR2 SASEGT. J lost 6 bases, V lost 0 bases, and 15 bases had no gene match. The CDR3 consists of 19 residues. This CDR3 is CASSEAFSSGGAGAGELFF. CDR3 sequence (DNA): TGTGCCAGCAGTGAAGCGTTCAGTTCAGGGGGCGCGGGCGCCGGGGAGCTGTTTTTT.

This rearrangement joins TRBV20-1 to TRBJ2-1, with 8 bases that match TRBD2. The CDR3 runs 11 residues. Germline V gene data show CDR1 as DFQATT and CDR2 as SNEGSKA (reference sequence). Trimming at V came to 8 bases and at J to 3 bases, leaving 0 bases not matched to a gene. The CDR3 reads CSRGGYNEQFF. The CDR3, as DNA: TGCAGTCGGGGGGGCTACAATGAGCAGTTCTTC.

DNA of the CDR3: TGCGCCAGCAGCTTGGGGACTAGCGGGGGCTTCAACAATGAGCAGTTCTTC. It yields the protein CASSLGTSGGFNNEQFF. This chain uses TRBV5-1 with TRBJ2-1, with 13 bases that match TRBD2. J lost 5 bases, V lost 0 bases, and 5 bases had no gene match. The germline V gene encodes CDR1 SGHRS and CDR2 YFSETQ. This CDR3 is built from 17 residues.

J is TRBJ1-1 and V is TRBV4-1; 7 bases are shared with TRBD1. Looked up from germline, CDR1 is MGHRA and CDR2 is YSYEKL. The CDR3 spans 14 residues. Losses at the gene ends were 4 bases for V and 5 bases for J; bases not matched to a gene: 7. DNA of the CDR3: TGCGCCAGCAGCCGGGACAGCGAACTGACTGAAGCTTTCTTT. It specifies CASSRDSELTEAFF.

This chain uses TRBV5-8 with TRBJ1-2; 8 bases map to TRBD1. The ends lost 4 bases at V and 5 bases at J; junction bases unmatched: 4. The CDR3 has 13 residues. Germline V gives CDR1 SGHTS, CDR2 YDEGEE. The CDR3, as DNA: TGTGCCAGCAGCACGGACAGGGTGTATGGCTACACCTTC. Its translation: CASSTDRVYGYTF.

The genes are TRBV6-5 and TRBJ2-7, with TRBD1 matching 9 bases. The CDR3 runs 14 residues. V shed 8 bases, J shed 5 bases, and the junction held 10 bases outside the gene matches. Looked up from germline, CDR1 is MNHEY and CDR2 is SVGAGI. CDR3: CASGIGTGHHEQYF. For the CDR3, the DNA is TGTGCCAGCGGGATCGGGACAGGGCATCACGAGCAGTACTTC.

The CDR3 region is CASSWWGGVSNEQFF. Written as DNA, the CDR3 is TGTGCCAGCAGCTGGTGGGGGGGCGTTAGCAATGAGCAGTTCTTC. The V gene is TRBV7-2, the J gene TRBJ2-1; D perhaps matches TRBD2 (7 bases). CDR1 SGHTA and CDR2 FQGNSA come from the germline V gene. The CDR3 extends over 15 amino acids. With 4 bases removed from V and 6 bases from J, the gap between germline ends came to 16 bases.

The rearrangement uses TRBV18 and TRBJ2-6; tentatively, D is TRBD2 (5 bases). CDR1 KGHSH and CDR2 LQKENI come from the germline V gene. CDR3 length: 18 amino acids. With 4 bases removed from V and 2 bases from J, the gap between germline ends came to 18 bases. This CDR3 is CASSRVTLNGAGANVLTF. The CDR3 region has the DNA TGTGCCAGCTCACGTGTTACTTTGAACGGGGCTGGGGCCAACGTCCTGACTTTC.

V usage is TRBV4-2 and J usage is TRBJ2-5; D ambiguous. Between the trimmed V and J ends, which lost 0 bases and 2 bases, there was a span of 10 bases. Germline loops: CDR1 LGHNA, CDR2 YNFKEQ. The CDR3 is 15 amino acids. Here the CDR3 reads CASSQEGQRQETQYF. In nucleotides, the CDR3 is TGTGCCAGCAGCCAAGAGGGTCAGCGACAAGAGACCCAGTACTTC.

The rearrangement links TRBV5-1 to TRBJ1-2; D unclear. The CDR3 totals 13 residues. The germline V gene encodes CDR1 SGHRS and CDR2 YFSETQ. V gave up 0 bases and J gave up 8 bases, with 11 bases separating them. CDR3 region: CASSLDGNGGYTF. The CDR3 DNA reads as TGCGCCAGCAGCTTGGACGGAAACGGGGGCTACACCTTC.

The V call is TRBV28, the J call TRBJ1-5; 7 nucleotides line up with TRBD1. V shed 6 bases and J 6 bases; nucleotides not matched to a gene: 11. The germline V gene has CDR1 MDHEN and CDR2 SYDVKM. The length of the CDR3 is 15 residues. The CDR3 coding sequence is TGTGCCAGCAGCACGCAGGGGGTGGGTAGTCAGCCCCAGCATTTT. It codes for CASSTQGVGSQPQHF.

This chain connects TRBV21-1 to TRBJ2-7; the DNA was not compared with TRBD2, the D call given in the table. TRBV21-1 corresponds to a pseudogene. The CDR3 spans 23 residues. The CDR3, as DNA: TGTGCCAGCAGCAAAGCGGTAGGGATGCCGGGACTAGCGGGAGTTTGGTCCCCGTACGAGCAGTACTTC. The encoded protein is CASSKAVGMPGLAGVWSPYEQYF.

The chain combines TRBV7-2 with TRBJ2-1; 7 nucleotides match TRBD1. The germline gives CDR1 SGHTA, CDR2 FQGNSA. This CDR3 comprises 15 residues. V lost 3 bases and J lost 2; bases outside the gene matches: 4. The CDR3 loop reads CASSFETGPYNEQFF. The CDR3 DNA reads TGTGCCAGCAGCTTTGAGACAGGGCCCTACAATGAGCAGTTCTTC.